Presented here are 9 T cell receptor beta chains from one specimen sequenced in a study of T cells after posttransplantation cyclophosphamide. The repertoire was sequenced with immunoSEQ multiplex PCR; TCRdb's copy has only in-frame clones and lacks some. The repertoire consists of about 39,000 clones, none detected only once. Sequences were obtained from PBMCs. These receptors originate from a woman between 50 and 59 years old in good health and a related stem cell transplant donor.

This clone appeared many times. This chain connects TRBV7-3 to TRBJ2-7, with 11 bases that match TRBD2. The ends lost 1 base at V and 3 bases at J; junction bases unmatched: 8. The CDR3 runs 17 residues. Germline V CDR1 and CDR2: SGHTA, FQGTGA. The CDR3 DNA reads as TGTGCCAGCAGCTTAATTCCTTTGGGACTAGCGGACTACGAGCAGTACTTC. This encodes CASSLIPLGLADYEQYF.

This clone appeared many times. The CDR3 nucleotides are TGTGCCAGCAGCTTCTCTACAGGGGGCAGGTCTGGCTACACCTTC. It is translated as CASSFSTGGRSGYTF. The chain recombines TRBV27 with TRBJ1-2, with TRBD1 matching 9 bases. The germline V gene has CDR1 MNHEY and CDR2 SMNVEV (reference sequence). This CDR3 contains 15 residues. J lost 7 bases, V lost 6 bases, and 12 bases had no gene match.

This clone was picked up many times. This sequence joins TRBV5-1 and TRBJ1-6; 8 bases are a match to TRBD1. The germline gives CDR1 SGHRS, CDR2 YFSETQ. J lost 8 bases, V lost 4 bases, and 8 bases had no gene match. This CDR3 is built from 15 residues. In nucleotides, the CDR3 is TGCGCCAGCAGCCCGGGACAGGCAGAATATTCACCCCTCCACTTT. This translates into CASSPGQAEYSPLHF.

This clone was counted ten times or more. The J gene is TRBJ1-2, the V gene TRBV6-5; 9 bases agree with TRBD1. Trimming at V came to 6 bases and at J to 7 bases, leaving 6 bases not matched to a gene. Per the germline V gene, CDR1 is MNHEY and CDR2 is SVGAGI. This CDR3 region has 13 residues. The CDR3 bases are TGTGCCAGCAGACAGGGGGCGGGTGGTGGCTACACCTTC. Protein product: CASRQGAGGGYTF.

This clone was seen a handful of times. The chain has TRBV29-1 and TRBJ2-7; TRBD1 matches 7 bases. Germline CDR1 is SQVTM and CDR2 is ANQGSEA. V trimming: 6 bases; J trimming: 2 bases; junction bases outside the gene matches: 10. The CDR3 is 14 residues long. The CDR3 loop reads CSVADDRVPYEQYF. CDR3 coding DNA: TGCAGCGTAGCCGACGACAGGGTACCCTACGAGCAGTACTTC.

This clone appeared many times. The chain joins TRBV28 to TRBJ2-7; a weak D match, TRBD1 (6 bases). V gave up 7 bases and J gave up 0 bases, with 10 bases separating them. CDR3 size: 13 residues. The germline V gene encodes CDR1 MDHEN and CDR2 SYDVKM. This CDR3 reads CASTGTPSYEQYF. In DNA, the CDR3 is TGTGCCAGCACCGGGACACCCTCCTACGAGCAGTACTTC.

In this sample, this clone turned up many times. The rearrangement joins TRBV11-2 to TRBJ2-7; D gene ambiguous. Germline lookup yields CDR1 SGHAT and CDR2 FQNNGV. The CDR3 has 13 residues. V was trimmed by 3 bases and J by 3 bases, leaving 9 bases between them. CDR3 loop: CASSFSADYEQYF. The CDR3 bases are TGTGCCAGCAGCTTCAGCGCGGACTACGAGCAGTACTTC.

This clone was counted many times. The rearrangement links TRBV19 to TRBJ2-7; the match to TRBD2 covers 7 bases. The length of the CDR3 is 15 residues. Trimming took 5 bases from V and 0 from J; bases not matched to a gene: 7. From germline, CDR1 is LNHDA and CDR2 SQIVND (reference sequence). The CDR3 protein is CASSDSGASSYEQYF. The CDR3, as DNA: TGTGCCAGTAGTGACAGCGGGGCAAGCTCCTACGAGCAGTACTTC.

In this sample, this clone turned up many times. This sequence joins TRBV4-2 and TRBJ2-1; 9 bases are a match to TRBD2. CDR1 and CDR2 from the germline V gene are LGHNA and YNFKEQ. The V gene end was trimmed by 1 base and the J gene end by 3 bases; junction bases not matched to a gene: 4. The CDR3 length is 16 residues. The CDR3 nucleotides read TGTGCCAGCAGCCAAGGGTCTAGCGGGGTCTACAATGAGCAGTTCTTC. Translated: CASSQGSSGVYNEQFF.